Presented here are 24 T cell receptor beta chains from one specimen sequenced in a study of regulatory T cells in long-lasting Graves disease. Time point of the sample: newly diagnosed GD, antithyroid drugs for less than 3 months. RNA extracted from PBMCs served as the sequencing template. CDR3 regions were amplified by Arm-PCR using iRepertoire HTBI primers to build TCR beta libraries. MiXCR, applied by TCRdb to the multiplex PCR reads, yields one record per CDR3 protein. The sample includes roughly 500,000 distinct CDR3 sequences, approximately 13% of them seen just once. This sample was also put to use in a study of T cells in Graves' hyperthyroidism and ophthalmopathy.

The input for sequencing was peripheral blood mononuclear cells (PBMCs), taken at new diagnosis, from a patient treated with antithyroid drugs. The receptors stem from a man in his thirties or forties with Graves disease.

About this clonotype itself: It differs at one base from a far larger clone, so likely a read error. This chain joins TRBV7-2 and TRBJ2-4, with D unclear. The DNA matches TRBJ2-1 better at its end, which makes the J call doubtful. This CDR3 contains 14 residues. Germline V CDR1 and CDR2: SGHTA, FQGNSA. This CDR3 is CASSVTTQYKEQFF. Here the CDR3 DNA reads TGTGCCAGCAGCGTCACTACCCAGTACAAAGAGCAGTTCTTC.

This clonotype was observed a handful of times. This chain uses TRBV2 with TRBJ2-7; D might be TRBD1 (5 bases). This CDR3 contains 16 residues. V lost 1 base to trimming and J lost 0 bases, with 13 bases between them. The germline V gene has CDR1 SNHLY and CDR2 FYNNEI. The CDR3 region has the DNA TGTGCCAGCAGTGAAGGGCCAGGGCCAAGCTCCTACGAGCAGTACTTC. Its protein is CASSEGPGPSSYEQYF.

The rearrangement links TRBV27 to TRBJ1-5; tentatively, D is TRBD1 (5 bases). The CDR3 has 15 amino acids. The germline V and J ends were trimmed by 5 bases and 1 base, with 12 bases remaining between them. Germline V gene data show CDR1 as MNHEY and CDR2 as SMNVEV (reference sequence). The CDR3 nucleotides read TGTGCCAGCAGTCTCCGGGGCTTGAGCAATCAGCCCCAGCATTTT. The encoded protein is CASSLRGLSNQPQHF.

In nucleotides, the CDR3 is TGTGCCAGCAGTTCAACGGCACGGTTAGAGCAGTACTTC. The encoded protein is CASSSTARLEQYF. The chain carries TRBV27 and TRBJ2-7; D gene uncertain. V was cut by 4 bases and J by 7 bases, with 14 bases left in between. Germline CDR1 MNHEY, CDR2 SMNVEV (reference sequence). This CDR3 comprises 13 residues.

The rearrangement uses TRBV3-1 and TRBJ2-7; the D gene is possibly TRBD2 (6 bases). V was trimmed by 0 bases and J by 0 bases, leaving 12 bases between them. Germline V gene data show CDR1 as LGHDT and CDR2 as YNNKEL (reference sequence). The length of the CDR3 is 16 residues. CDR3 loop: CASSQDRSGPSYEQYF. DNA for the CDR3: TGTGCCAGCAGCCAAGACAGGAGCGGGCCCTCCTACGAGCAGTACTTC.

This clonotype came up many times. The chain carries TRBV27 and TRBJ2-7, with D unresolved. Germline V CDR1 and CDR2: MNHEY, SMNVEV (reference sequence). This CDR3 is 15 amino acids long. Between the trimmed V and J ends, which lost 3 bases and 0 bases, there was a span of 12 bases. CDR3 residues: CASSLYTSSSYEQYF. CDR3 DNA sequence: TGTGCCAGCAGTTTGTACACCTCGAGCTCCTACGAGCAGTACTTC.

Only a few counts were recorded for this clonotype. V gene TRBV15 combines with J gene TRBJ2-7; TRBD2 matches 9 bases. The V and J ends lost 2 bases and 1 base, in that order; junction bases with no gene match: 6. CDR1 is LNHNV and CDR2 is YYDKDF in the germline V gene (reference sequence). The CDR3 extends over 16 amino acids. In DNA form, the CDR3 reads TGTGCCACCAGCAGAACCCTAGCGGGAATGTCCTACGAGCAGTACTTC. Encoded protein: CATSRTLAGMSYEQYF.

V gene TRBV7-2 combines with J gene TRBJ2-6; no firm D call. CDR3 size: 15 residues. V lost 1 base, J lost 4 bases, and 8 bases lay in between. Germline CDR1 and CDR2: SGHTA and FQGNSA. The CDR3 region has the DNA TGTGCCAGCAGCTTAGGGTATGCGGGGGCCAACGTCCTGACTTTC. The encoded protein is CASSLGYAGANVLTF.

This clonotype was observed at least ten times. The CDR3: CASRPGLADYNEQFF. CDR3 nucleotide sequence: TGTGCCAGCAGACCTGGACTAGCGGATTACAATGAGCAGTTCTTC. The rearrangement joins TRBV7-2 to TRBJ2-1, with 10 positions matching TRBD2. Germline V CDR1 and CDR2: SGHTA, FQGNSA. The length of the CDR3 is 15 residues. Germline trimming cut 6 bases from V and 4 bases from J; bases unmatched to any gene: 6.

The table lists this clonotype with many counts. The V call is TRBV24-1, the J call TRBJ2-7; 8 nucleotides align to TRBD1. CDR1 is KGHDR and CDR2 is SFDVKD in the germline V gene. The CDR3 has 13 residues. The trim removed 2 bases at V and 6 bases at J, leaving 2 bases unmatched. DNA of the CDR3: TGTGCCACCAGTGATTCTGACAGGGGCGAGCAGTACTTC. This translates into CATSDSDRGEQYF.

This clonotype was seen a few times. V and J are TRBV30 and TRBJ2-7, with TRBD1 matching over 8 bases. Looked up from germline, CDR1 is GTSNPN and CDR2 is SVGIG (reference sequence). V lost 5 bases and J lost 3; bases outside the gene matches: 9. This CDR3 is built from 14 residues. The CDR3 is CAWGAPGQGYEQYF. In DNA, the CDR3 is TGTGCCTGGGGAGCCCCCGGACAGGGCTACGAGCAGTACTTC.

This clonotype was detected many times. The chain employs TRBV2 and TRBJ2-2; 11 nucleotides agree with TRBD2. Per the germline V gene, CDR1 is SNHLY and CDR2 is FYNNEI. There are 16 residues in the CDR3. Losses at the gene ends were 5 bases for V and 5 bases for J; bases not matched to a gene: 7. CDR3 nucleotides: TGTGCCAGCAGTTCCGATAGCGGGAGGGTTACCGGGGAGCTGTTTTTT. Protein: CASSSDSGRVTGELFF.

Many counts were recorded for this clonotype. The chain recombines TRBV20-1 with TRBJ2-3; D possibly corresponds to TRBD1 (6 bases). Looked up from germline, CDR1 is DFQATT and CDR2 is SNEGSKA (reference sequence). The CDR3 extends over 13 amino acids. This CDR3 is CTEIQGDTDTQYF. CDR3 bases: TGCACCGAAATACAGGGCGACACAGATACGCAGTATTTT.

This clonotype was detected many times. CDR3 region: CASSTRISEVEDTQYF. The DNA of the CDR3 is TGTGCCAGCAGCACCCGGATTAGTGAAGTCGAGGATACGCAGTATTTT. V usage is TRBV7-9 and J usage is TRBJ2-3; no firm D call. CDR1 is SEHNR, CDR2 FQNEAQ, per germline (reference sequence). With 5 bases removed from V and 6 bases from J, the gap between germline ends came to 21 bases. The CDR3 spans 16 residues.

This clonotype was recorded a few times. In nucleotides, the CDR3 is TGTGCCAGCAGTTTATCGCAGGGGAGGACTGAAGCTTTCTTT. Translated, it gives CASSLSQGRTEAFF. The chain has TRBV27 and TRBJ1-1; a possible D gene is TRBD1 (6 bases). Germline CDR1 is MNHEY and CDR2 is SMNVEV (reference sequence). The CDR3 consists of 14 residues. V was trimmed by 0 bases and J by 5 bases, leaving 10 bases between them.

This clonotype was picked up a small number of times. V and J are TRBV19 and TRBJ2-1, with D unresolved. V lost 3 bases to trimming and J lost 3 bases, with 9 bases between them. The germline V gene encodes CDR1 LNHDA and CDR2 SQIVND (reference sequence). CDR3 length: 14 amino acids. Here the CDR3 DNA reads TGTGCCAGTAGTATTGTCGCGATCTACAATGAGCAGTTCTTC. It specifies CASSIVAIYNEQFF. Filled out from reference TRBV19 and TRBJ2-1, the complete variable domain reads DGGITQSPKYLFRKEGQNVTLSCEQNLNHDAMYWYRQDPGQGLRLIYYSQIVNDFQKGDIAEGYSVSREKKESFPLTVTSAQKNPTAFYLCASSIVAIYNEQFFGPGTRLTVL.

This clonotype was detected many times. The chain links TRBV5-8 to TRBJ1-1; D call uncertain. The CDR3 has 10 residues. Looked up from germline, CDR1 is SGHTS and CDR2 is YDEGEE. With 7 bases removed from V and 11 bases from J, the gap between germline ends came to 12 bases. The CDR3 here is CASANATAFF. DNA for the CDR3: TGTGCCAGCGCGAACGCTACGGCTTTCTTT.

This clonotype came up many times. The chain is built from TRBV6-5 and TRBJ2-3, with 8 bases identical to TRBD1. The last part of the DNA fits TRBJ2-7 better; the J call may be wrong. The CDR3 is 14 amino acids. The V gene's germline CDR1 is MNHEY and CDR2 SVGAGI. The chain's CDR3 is CASSYGQGSYEQYF. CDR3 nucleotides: TGTGCCAGCAGTTATGGACAGGGCTCCTACGAGCAGTACTTC.

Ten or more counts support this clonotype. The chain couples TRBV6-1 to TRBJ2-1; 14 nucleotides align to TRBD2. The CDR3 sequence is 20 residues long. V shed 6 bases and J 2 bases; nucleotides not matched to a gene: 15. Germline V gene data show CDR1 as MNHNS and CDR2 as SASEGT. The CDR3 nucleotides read TGTGCCAGCAGGCCACTTGGACTAGCGGGAGGCCAAGTACCCTACAATGAGCAGTTCTTC. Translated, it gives CASRPLGLAGGQVPYNEQFF.

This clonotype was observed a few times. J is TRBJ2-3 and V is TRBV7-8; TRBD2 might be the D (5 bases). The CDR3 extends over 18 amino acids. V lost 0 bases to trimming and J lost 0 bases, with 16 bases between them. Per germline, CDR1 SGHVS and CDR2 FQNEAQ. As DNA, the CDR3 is TGTGCCAGCAGCTTAGCTAGCGCTAACTTTCCTAGCACAGATACGCAGTATTTT. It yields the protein CASSLASANFPSTDTQYF.

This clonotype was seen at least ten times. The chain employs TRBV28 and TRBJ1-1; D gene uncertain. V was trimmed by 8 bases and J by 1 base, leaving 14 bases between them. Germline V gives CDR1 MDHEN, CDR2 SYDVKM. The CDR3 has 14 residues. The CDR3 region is CASQNLGPNTEAFF. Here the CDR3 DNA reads TGTGCCAGCCAAAATTTAGGTCCGAACACTGAAGCTTTCTTT.

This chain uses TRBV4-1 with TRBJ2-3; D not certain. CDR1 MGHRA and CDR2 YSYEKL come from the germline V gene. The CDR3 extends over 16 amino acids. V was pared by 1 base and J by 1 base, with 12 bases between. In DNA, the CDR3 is TGCGCCAGCAGCCAAGTGGTTGAACTTGGCACAGATACGCAGTATTTT. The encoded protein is CASSQVVELGTDTQYF.

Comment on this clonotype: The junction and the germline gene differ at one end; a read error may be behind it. CDR3 sequence (DNA): TGTGCCAGCAGCCCATCGGGGGGCGCGTACGGGCAGTACTTC. This encodes CASSPSGGAYGQYF. The chain recombines TRBV9 with TRBJ2-7; the D gene is possibly TRBD2 (7 bases). Looked up from germline, CDR1 is SGDLS and CDR2 is YYNGEE. The CDR3 runs 14 residues.

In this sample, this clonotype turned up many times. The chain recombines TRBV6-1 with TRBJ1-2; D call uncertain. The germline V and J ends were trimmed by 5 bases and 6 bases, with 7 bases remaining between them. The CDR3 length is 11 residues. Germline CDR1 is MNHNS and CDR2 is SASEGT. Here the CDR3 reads CASSQLDGYTF. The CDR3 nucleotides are TGTGCCAGCAGTCAACTCGATGGCTACACCTTC.